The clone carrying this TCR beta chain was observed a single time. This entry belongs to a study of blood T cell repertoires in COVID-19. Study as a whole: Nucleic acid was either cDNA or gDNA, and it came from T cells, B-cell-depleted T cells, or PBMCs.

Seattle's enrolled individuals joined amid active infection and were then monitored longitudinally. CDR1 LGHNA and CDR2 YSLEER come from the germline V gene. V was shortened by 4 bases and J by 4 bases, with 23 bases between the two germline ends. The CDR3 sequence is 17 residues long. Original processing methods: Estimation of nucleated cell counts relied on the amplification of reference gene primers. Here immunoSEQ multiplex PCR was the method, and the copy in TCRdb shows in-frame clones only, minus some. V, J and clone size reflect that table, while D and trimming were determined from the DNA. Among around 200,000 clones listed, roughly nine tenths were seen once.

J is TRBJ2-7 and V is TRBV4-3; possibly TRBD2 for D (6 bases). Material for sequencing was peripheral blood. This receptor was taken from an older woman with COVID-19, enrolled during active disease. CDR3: CASSRGTRGSGAYEQYF. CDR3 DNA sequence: TGCGCCAGCAGCCGTGGCACCCGAGGTAGCGGCGCGTACGAGCAGTACTTC.